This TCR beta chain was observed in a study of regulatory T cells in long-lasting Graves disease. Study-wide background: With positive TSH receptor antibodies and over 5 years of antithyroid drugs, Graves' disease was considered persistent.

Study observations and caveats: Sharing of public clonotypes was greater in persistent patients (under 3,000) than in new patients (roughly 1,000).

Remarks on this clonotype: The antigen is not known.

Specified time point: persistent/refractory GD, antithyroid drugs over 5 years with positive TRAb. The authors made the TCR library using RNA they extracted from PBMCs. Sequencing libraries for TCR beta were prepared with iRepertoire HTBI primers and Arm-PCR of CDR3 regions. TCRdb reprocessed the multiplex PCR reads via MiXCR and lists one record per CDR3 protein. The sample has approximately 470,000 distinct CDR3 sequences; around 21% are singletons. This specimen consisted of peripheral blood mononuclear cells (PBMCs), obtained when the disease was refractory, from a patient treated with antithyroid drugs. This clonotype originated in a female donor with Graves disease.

CDR3 in amino acids: CATSDVLGEQYF. CDR3 DNA: TGTGCCACCAGTGATGTGTTGGGCGAGCAGTACTTC. The chain carries TRBV24-1 and TRBJ2-7; no firm D call. V lost 3 bases to trimming and J lost 6 bases, with 8 bases between them. Looked up from germline, CDR1 is KGHDR and CDR2 is SFDVKD. CDR3 length equals 12 residues.